This T cell receptor (beta chain) was observed in a study of OX40 agonist ivuxolimab in advanced cancers. At the level of the study: Eligibility rules accepted prior anti-PD-1, anti-PD-L1 or anti-CTLA-4 therapy, and 30% to 40% had some. Study-wide results and limits: The average count of expanded clones was higher among CD8+ T cells than among CD4+.

The length of the CDR3 is 14 residues. Germline V gives CDR1 SNHLY, CDR2 FYNNEI. Between the trimmed V and J ends, which lost 7 bases and 0 bases, there was a span of 9 bases. With respect to this clone: Its cognate antigen is unknown.

A history of autoimmune disease or systemic immunosuppression excluded patients. Measured with immunoSEQ multiplex PCR; TCRdb has only the in-frame clones, and not every one. The sample lists about 51,000 clones, 88% occurring once. The sequences come from CD4+ or CD8+ T cells sorted from blood, collected in a trial of the OX40 agonist ivuxolimab. The TCR originated in an adult with an advanced solid tumor such as melanoma, head and neck, liver or kidney cancer. This rearrangement joins TRBV2 to TRBJ2-2; D call uncertain. The CDR3 coding sequence is TGTGCCAGCAAAAGCTCCGCGAACACCGGGGAGCTGTTTTTT. Translation gives CASKSSANTGELFF. The complete variable domain, with remaining parts taken from reference TRBV2 and TRBJ2-2, reads EPEVTQTPSHQVTQMGQEVILRCVPISNHLYFYWYRQILGQKVEFLVSFYNNEISEKSEIFDDQFSVERPDGSNFTLKIRSTKLEDSAMYFCASKSSANTGELFFGEGSRLTVL.